Here is one T cell receptor (beta chain) with its context. There is no known antigen for this receptor. No much larger clonotype is one base removed from it; base qualities were not supplied. This sample is part of a study of blood T cells in healthy people across ages (dated by TCRdb to 2015 to 2017). Regarding the complete study: In model experiments, roughly one uniquely barcoded TCR beta cDNA molecule per two T cells was captured by template switching. Age-related changes in TCR beta repertoire diversity were measured in the study by deep sequencing normalized with unique cDNA molecular identifiers. The donors were divided into four age groups: young (average approximately 17 years), middle-aged (over 35), aged (approximately 62) and long-lived (roughly 86). To avoid experimental bias, donors of different ages were spread randomly across the sequencing lanes. Two additional independent replicas of 1 million unique cDNA reads from the same blood draw were analyzed for two donors (one aged 18 to 30 and one aged 80 or older). Study-wide conclusions, independent of this receptor: Donor CMV infection status was unknown, potentially confounding age-related changes in expanded clonotypes. The percentage of naive T cells measured by flow cytometry correlated strongly with observed TCR beta diversity. Because profiling used bulk unsorted PBMCs, naive and antigen-experienced compartments could not be compared conclusively. Estimates of total diversity based on one million sequenced T cells were considered lower bounds and underestimates. As age increased, observed TCR beta diversity per million T cells dropped in a roughly linear way, and a significant reduction was already evident by age approximately 40. The long-lived group showed more naive CD4+ T cells, fewer expanded clones and increased TCR diversity than the aged group, suggesting age selection.

Donors were approximately 42 systemically healthy Caucasian individuals from Russia aged roughly 6 to 90 years. Roughly 9.5 milliliters of peripheral blood were drawn from each donor into EDTA-treated Vacutainer tubes. Ficoll-Paque density-gradient centrifugation was used to isolate PBMCs, with at least 7 million per sample. Total RNA was extracted from PBMCs with Trizol reagent, with at least 6 micrograms obtained per sample. For every donor, flow cytometry on a PBMC aliquot measured the percentage of naive CD45RAhigh/CD27high T cells. Library construction relied on 5' RACE. The sequencing machine was an Illumina HiSeq 2500. A second PCR of about 6 to 12 cycles was run with a J-beta primer mix and a sample-barcoded 5' primer. Each TCR beta cDNA molecule received a unique molecular identifier from a template-switch 5' adaptor carrying 12 random nucleotides. Each sample yielded at least 2.5 million CDR3-containing paired-end reads. First-strand cDNA was synthesized from all RNA with the Mint cDNA synthesis kit, primed by a TRBC-specific oligonucleotide. Following uracil-DNA glycosylase treatment, all cDNA underwent a first 18-cycle PCR with the universal primers M1SS and BC2_uni_R. From the authors' description of their analysis: Normalization of each sample was performed by random selection of 1 million high-quality reads, each carrying a distinct molecular identifier. Instead of being binned into consensus sequences, reads that shared molecular identifiers were thrown out. MiTCR, run with a Q25 quality threshold and the strictest error-elimination algorithm, handled CDR3 identification, clonotype clustering and error correction. A nonparametric unseen species model with Euler transformation was used to estimate a lower bound on total TCR beta diversity. TCRdb's own reprocessing of the public reads used fastp at Q25 and MiXCR and kept productive beta chains. Rows with a matching CDR3 protein are joined into one entry that keeps the most common DNA and genes. The V and J calls and clone size are TCRdb's, not the authors'. The sample table lists about a million distinct CDR3 sequences, roughly 50% of them with a count of one. About 20% of the sample lies in the top ten.

Sequences DFQATT (CDR1) and SNEGSKA (CDR2) are obtained from the germline V gene (reference sequence). Its CDR3 holds 13 amino acids, cysteine through phenylalanine. The read is trimmed to its CDR3 DNA, 39 bases read in frame from base 1. The rearrangement combines TRBV20-1 with TRBJ2-5, and TRBD2 aligns with 12 junction nucleotides. The J call may be faulty, since TRBJ2-7 better matches the DNA end. The clonotype originates from a woman aged 55-75 years in good health. The material sequenced was blood. The DNA reads TGCAGTGCCACTAGCGGGAGGCCCTACGAGCAGTACTTC. It codes for CSATSGRPYEQYF.